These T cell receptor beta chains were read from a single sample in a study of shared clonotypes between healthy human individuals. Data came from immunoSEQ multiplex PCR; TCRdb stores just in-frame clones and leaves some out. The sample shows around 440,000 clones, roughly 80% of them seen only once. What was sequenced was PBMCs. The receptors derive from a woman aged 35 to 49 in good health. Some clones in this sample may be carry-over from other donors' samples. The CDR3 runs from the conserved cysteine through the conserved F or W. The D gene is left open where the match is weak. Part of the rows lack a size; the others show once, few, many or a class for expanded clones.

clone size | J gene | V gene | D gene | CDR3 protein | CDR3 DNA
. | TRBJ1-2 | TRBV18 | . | CASSHRAGESWYGYTF | TGTGCCAGCTCCCACAGGGCAGGGGAATCGTGGTATGGCTACACCTTC
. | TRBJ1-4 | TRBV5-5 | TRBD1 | CASSLPGQGSEKLFF | TGTGCCAGCAGCTTACCGGGACAGGGGAGCGAAAAACTGTTTTTT
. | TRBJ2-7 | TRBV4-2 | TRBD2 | CASSLAGGLVYEQYF | TGTGCCAGCAGCCTAGCGGGAGGATTAGTGTACGAGCAGTACTTC
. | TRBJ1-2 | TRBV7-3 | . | CASSPDEGGFRGYTF | TGTGCCAGCAGCCCCGACGAAGGAGGGTTCAGGGGCTACACCTTC
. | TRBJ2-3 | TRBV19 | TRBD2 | CASSGAGGTDTQYF | TGTGCCAGTAGTGGAGCGGGAGGCACAGATACGCAGTATTTT
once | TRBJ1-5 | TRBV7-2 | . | CASSLVLGGPQPQHF | TGTGCCAGCAGCTTAGTACTCGGGGGGCCTCAGCCCCAGCATTTT
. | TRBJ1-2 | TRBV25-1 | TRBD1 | CASSGLGTGRGYTF | TGTGCCAGCAGTGGCTTGGGGACAGGGAGAGGCTACACCTTC
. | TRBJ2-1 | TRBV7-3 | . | CASSDIEGAEQFF | TGTGCCAGCAGCGATATTGAGGGAGCTGAGCAGTTCTTC
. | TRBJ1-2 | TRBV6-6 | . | CASSYGAHSGYTF | TGTGCCAGCAGTTACGGAGCCCACTCCGGCTACACCTTC
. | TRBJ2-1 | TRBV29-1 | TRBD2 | CSVTRGGSNEQFF | TGCAGCGTTACCAGAGGCGGGAGCAATGAGCAGTTCTTC
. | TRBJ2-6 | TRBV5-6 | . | CASSPAGAGFAGANVLTF | TGTGCCAGCAGCCCCGCGGGGGCAGGGTTTGCTGGGGCCAACGTCCTGACTTTC
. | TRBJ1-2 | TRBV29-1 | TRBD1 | CSGADRGLGYTF | TGCAGCGGGGCGGACAGGGGGCTGGGCTACACCTTC
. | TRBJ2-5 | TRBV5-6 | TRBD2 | CASSFGSSGRPGKETQYF | TGTGCCAGCAGCTTTGGGTCCAGCGGGAGGCCTGGGAAAGAGACCCAGTACTTC
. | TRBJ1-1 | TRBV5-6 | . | CASSPPAGDTEAFF | TGTGCCAGCAGCCCCCCGGCAGGGGACACTGAAGCTTTCTTT
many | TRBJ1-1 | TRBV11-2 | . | CASSLRADTEAFF | TGTGCCAGCAGCTTACGCGCGGACACTGAAGCTTTCTTT
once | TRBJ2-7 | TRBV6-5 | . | CASSQTRRTYEQYF | TGTGCCAGCAGCCAGACCCGTCGTACCTACGAGCAGTACTTC
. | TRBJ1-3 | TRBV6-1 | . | CASVEAPGNTIYF | TGTGCCAGCGTTGAGGCCCCTGGAAACACCATATATTTT
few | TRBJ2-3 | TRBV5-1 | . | CASSLGSSTDTQYF | TGCGCCAGCAGCCTGGGGTCCAGCACAGATACGCAGTATTTT
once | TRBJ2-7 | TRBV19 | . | CASSISGAPYEQYF | TGTGCCAGTAGTATTTCTGGGGCCCCCTACGAGCAGTACTTC
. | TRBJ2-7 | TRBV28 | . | CASGRPGSYEQYF | TGTGCCAGCGGTCGACCTGGCTCCTACGAGCAGTACTTC
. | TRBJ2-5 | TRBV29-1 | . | CSVRKVPGVGETQYF | TGCAGCGTTCGAAAGGTTCCAGGGGTGGGAGAGACCCAGTACTTC
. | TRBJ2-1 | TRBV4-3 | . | CASSQRGGEEQFF | TGCGCCAGCAGCCAGAGGGGGGGTGAGGAGCAGTTCTTC